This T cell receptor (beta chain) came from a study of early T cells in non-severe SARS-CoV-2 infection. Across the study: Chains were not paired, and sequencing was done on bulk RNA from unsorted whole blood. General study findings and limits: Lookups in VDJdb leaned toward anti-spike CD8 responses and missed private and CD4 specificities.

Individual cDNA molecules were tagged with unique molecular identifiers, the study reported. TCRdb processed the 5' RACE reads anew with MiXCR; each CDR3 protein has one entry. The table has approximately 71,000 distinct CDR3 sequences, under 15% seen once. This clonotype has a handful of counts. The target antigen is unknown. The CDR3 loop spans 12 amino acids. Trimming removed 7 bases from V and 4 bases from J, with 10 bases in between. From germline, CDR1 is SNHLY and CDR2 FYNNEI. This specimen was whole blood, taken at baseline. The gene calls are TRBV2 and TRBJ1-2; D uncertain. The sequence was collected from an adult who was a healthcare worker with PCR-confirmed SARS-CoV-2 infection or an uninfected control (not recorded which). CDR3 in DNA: TGTGCCAGCACGGGAATGGGCTATGGCTACACCTTC. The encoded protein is CASTGMGYGYTF.